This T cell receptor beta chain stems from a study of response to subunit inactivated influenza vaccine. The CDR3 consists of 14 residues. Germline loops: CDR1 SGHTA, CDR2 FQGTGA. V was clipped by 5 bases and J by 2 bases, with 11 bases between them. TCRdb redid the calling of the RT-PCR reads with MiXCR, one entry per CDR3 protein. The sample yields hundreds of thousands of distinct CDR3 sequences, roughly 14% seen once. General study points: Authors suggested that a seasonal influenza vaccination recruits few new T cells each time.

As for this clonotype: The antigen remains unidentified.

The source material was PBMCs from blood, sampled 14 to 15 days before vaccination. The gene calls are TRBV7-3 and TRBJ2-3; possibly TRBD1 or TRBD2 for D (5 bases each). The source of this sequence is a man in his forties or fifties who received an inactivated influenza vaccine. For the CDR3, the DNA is TGTGCCAGCAGCGCTGGGGGTAACACAGATACGCAGTATTTT. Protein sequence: CASSAGGNTDTQYF.